This T cell receptor beta chain stems from a study of cytomegalovirus exposure and HLA in healthy donors. Study at large: Genetic ancestry analysis placed about 80% of the roughly 400 donors that were genotyped in the Caucasian-associated cluster.

Primers for the PCR totalled 60 Vbeta and 13 Jbeta. Method: immunoSEQ multiplex PCR; TCRdb's copy keeps in-frame clones and lacks some. This table holds fewer than 100,000 clones, about three quarters found once. Study observations and caveats: Accurate HLA-A and HLA-B prediction from TCR beta sequences was reported for most subjects. Association with HLA alleles at 0.05 false discovery rate was found for 16,951 TCR beta sequences in a later analysis.

Trimming took 0 bases from V and 3 from J, leaving 6 bases between them. The CDR3 is 13 amino acids. The germline gives CDR1 SGHNT, CDR2 YYREEE (reference sequence). In its sample, this clone was seen once. The antigen is undetermined. The V call is TRBV5-4, the J call TRBJ1-1, with D possibly TRBD1 on 5 matching bases. Source material: PBMCs. The clonotype was recovered from a male donor in good health and CMV-seropositive. Here the CDR3 reads CASSLGQHTEAFF. CDR3 DNA sequence: TGTGCCAGCAGCTTGGGACAGCACACTGAAGCTTTCTTT.